This paragraph reports one TCR beta chain. The antigen is unknown. The protocol was immunoSEQ multiplex PCR, while the TCRdb copy is restricted to in-frame clones and leaves out a portion. The sample carries some 83,000 clones, more than 70% recorded once. This entry belongs to a study of T cell responses to AZD1222 COVID-19 vaccine. General study results and limits: Spike-specific TCRs gained breadth and depth after people received two AZD1222 doses.

The CDR3 has 16 amino acids. Per the germline V gene, CDR1 is LNHDA and CDR2 is SQIVND (reference sequence). Trimming took 4 bases from V and 9 from J; bases not matched to a gene: 11. This TCR was sampled from an adult in good health. This chain connects TRBV19 to TRBJ1-6, with 8 bases identical to TRBD1. The material was peripheral blood, obtained on day 0 of AZD1222 vaccination. CDR3 region: CASSTLTGAKGSPLHF. The CDR3 DNA reads as TGTGCCAGTAGTACCCTGACAGGGGCGAAGGGTTCACCCCTCCACTTT.